The clone carrying this T cell receptor beta chain was seen only a few times. What it binds is not known. This entry belongs to a study of cytomegalovirus exposure and HLA in healthy donors. The PCR ran on 60 Vbeta and 13 Jbeta primers. The assay was immunoSEQ multiplex PCR, and TCRdb's table has in-frame clones only and misses some. The data contain under 150,000 clones, 79% of them singletons. Points from the study as a whole: A later analysis reportedly found fewer N-insertions in an Asian-associated ancestry cluster than the approximately 700-donor mean. For TCR beta chains, V- and J-gene trimming was later linked to a missense DCLRE1C variant.

This clonotype was obtained from a man in his late teens or twenties in good health and CMV-seronegative. Source material: PBMCs.

The CDR3 DNA sequence: TGTGCCAGCAGCCCCAGGGGTACTGAAGCTTTCTTT. It specifies CASSPRGTEAFF. The V gene is TRBV5-8, the J gene TRBJ1-1; D may be TRBD1 (6 bases). Looked up from germline, CDR1 is SGHTS and CDR2 is YDEGEE. V shed 4 bases and J shed 5 bases, with 9 bases lying between them. The CDR3 has 12 residues. Full variable domain (outside the CDR3, taken from reference TRBV5-8 and TRBJ1-1): EAGVTQSPTHLIKTRGQQATLRCSPISGHTSVYWYQQALGLGLQFLLWYDEGEERNRGNFPPRFSGRQFPNYSSELNVNALELEDSALYLCASSPRGTEAFFGQGTRLTVV.